This TCR beta chain emerged from a study of T cells after yellow fever vaccination. Study context: Low-cell-number fractions underwent preparation using SMART-Seq v4 Ultra Low Input. Study-level points and caveats: Abundant clonotypes from the bulk population could contaminate FACS-sorted repertoires. Only a small proportion of the clonotypes turned up in both the CD4 and the CD8 compartments, likely arising from convergent recombination. After the booster, about 95% of CD4 and just over 85% of CD8 primary-response clones were re-detected.

TCRdb reprocessed the 5' RACE reads via MiXCR and lists one record per CDR3 protein. Found here are about 430,000 distinct CDR3 sequences, about 17% of them singletons; the top ten hold roughly a sixth. This clonotype was detected a few times. Its matching antigen is unknown. The germline V and J ends were trimmed by 3 bases and 3 bases, with 21 bases remaining between them. The germline V gene encodes CDR1 SGHRS and CDR2 YFSETQ. This CDR3 region has 18 residues. This TCR was sampled from a man younger than 30 who received the YFV17D yellow fever vaccine. The gene calls are TRBV5-1 and TRBJ2-2; weak D call: TRBD1 (6 bases). Sequencing used PBMCs, obtained before the yellow fever booster vaccination. The CDR3 loop reads CASSSVRYGDTYTGELFF. CDR3 nucleotides: TGCGCCAGCAGCTCTGTACGTTATGGGGACACCTACACCGGGGAGCTGTTTTTT.